This TCR beta chain is drawn from a study of T cells in women clearing cervical HPV infection. Notes on the study in general: Cases carried less TRBV6-7 than controls: roughly 0.12% versus 0.17%.

The repertoire was sequenced with immunoSEQ multiplex PCR; TCRdb's copy has only in-frame clones and lacks some. In all, the sample yields 45,000 to 55,000 clones. Germline V CDR1 and CDR2: LNHDA, SQIVND (reference sequence). Trimming cost V 8 bases and J 0 bases, with 20 bases left between them. This CDR3 is built from 18 residues. With regard to this clone: Its target is not known. The CDR3 end lies 3 residues beyond the end of the read and is filled in from the germline J gene.

Sequenced sample: blood buffy coat. This TCR derives from a woman aged 18 to 75 with a cervical HPV16 infection that either progressed to CIN3+ or cleared (not recorded which). The V and J genes are TRBV19 and TRBJ2-6; D may be TRBD1 (6 bases). The part of the CDR3 DNA that was read is TGTGCCAGTGTTACCAAGATCCTACAGGGCTCTGGGGCCAACGTC. Residues: CASVTKILQGSGANV. The whole CDR3 sequence is CASVTKILQGSGANVLTF.